This is a list of T cell receptor beta chains from one sample in a study of blood T cell repertoires in COVID-19. Method: immunoSEQ multiplex PCR; TCRdb's copy keeps in-frame clones and lacks some. This sample carries approximately 160,000 clones, 60% to 85% of them seen once, and the ten largest clones take 8% to 9.5%. The sample consisted of peripheral blood. The receptor source for this set is a man aged 60-69 years with acute or convalescent COVID-19. CDR3s include the opening cysteine and the closing phenylalanine or tryptophan. D genes are given only for firm matches. Size is stated for part of the rows, as once, few or many counts, or as a class when the clone is expanded.

15	-	TRBV9	TRBJ1-2	TRBD1	TGTGCCAGCAGCGGACAGGGGGCATTAGGCTATGGCTACACCTTC	CASSGQGALGYGYTF
14	many	TRBV30	TRBJ2-3	TRBD2	TGTGCCTGGTGCCCGGGACTAGCGAGTAACGCGCAGTATTTT	CAWCPGLASNAQYF
14	-	TRBV10-2	TRBJ1-1	-	TGCGCCAGCAGTCCGACCCGACAGCCCACTGAAGCTTTCTTT	CASSPTRQPTEAFF
16	-	TRBV3-1/TRBV3-2	TRBJ2-6	TRBD2	TGTGCCAGCAGCCTGGGACTAGCGACTGGGGCCAACGTCCTGACTTTC	CASSLGLATGANVLTF
13	-	TRBV2	TRBJ1-2	-	TGTGCCAGCAGTACAGACGGATTCTATGGCTACACCTTC	CASSTDGFYGYTF
13	-	TRBV19	TRBJ2-2	-	TGTGCCAGTCGAACAGCGAACACCGGGGAGCTGTTTTTT	CASRTANTGELFF
14	few	TRBV29-1	TRBJ2-7	TRBD1	TGCAGCGTTGTATATCGGGACAGGACCTACGAGCAGTACTTC	CSVVYRDRTYEQYF
18	-	TRBV23-1	TRBJ1-3	TRBD1	TGCGCCAGCAGTCAATCAGCGGCCGGGACAGGGGATGAGAACACCATATATTTT	CASSQSAAGTGDENTIYF
12	-	TRBV12-3/TRBV12-4	TRBJ1-4	-	TGTGCCAGCAGTTCCGGTAATGAAAAACTGTTTTTT	CASSSGNEKLFF
15	once	TRBV12-5	TRBJ1-2	TRBD1	TGTGCTAGTGGACGTCCTTCAGGGGGTAACTATGGCTACACCTTC	CASGRPSGGNYGYTF
14	few	TRBV5-4	TRBJ1-3	-	TGTGCCAGCAGCCCCTCAGGGACTGGAAACACCATATATTTT	CASSPSGTGNTIYF
14	-	TRBV7-2	TRBJ2-7	-	TGTGCCAGCAGCTTAGGCCAGGTTCCCTACGAGCAGTACTTC	CASSLGQVPYEQYF
15	-	TRBV19	TRBJ2-2	-	TGTGCCAGTAGTATCGGGGTCGGCAACACCGGGGAGCTGTTTTTT	CASSIGVGNTGELFF
16	-	TRBV5-1	TRBJ2-1	-	TGCGCCAGCACCCCGGGGTCGGGGGGCGCCTACAATGAGCAGTTCTTC	CASTPGSGGAYNEQFF
11	many	TRBV12-3/TRBV12-4	TRBJ2-7	-	TGTGCCAGCAGTCCCAGCTACGAGCAGTACTTC	CASSPSYEQYF
12	-	TRBV6-5	TRBJ1-5	-	TGTGCCAGCGAGCAGGGAAGTCAGCCCCAGCATTTT	CASEQGSQPQHF
15	-	TRBV4-2	TRBJ1-5	TRBD1	TGTGCCAGCAGCCAACCGGGACAGGAGGATCAGCCCCAGCATTTT	CASSQPGQEDQPQHF
18	-	TRBV7-8	TRBJ1-3	TRBD1	TGTGCCAGCAGCGCGGACAGGGAAGTCTCTCGGTTTTGGAACACCATATATTTT	CASSADREVSRFWNTIYF
16	-	TRBV7-8	TRBJ2-3	-	TGTGCCAGCAGCTTAGGGGGTGCGGGCAGCACAGATACGCAGTATTTT	CASSLGGAGSTDTQYF
16	-	TRBV29-1	TRBJ2-1	-	TGCAGCGTTGAAGATCCGGCAGGGGAGTCCTACAATGAGCAGTTCTTC	CSVEDPAGESYNEQFF
17	-	TRBV9	TRBJ1-5	TRBD1	TGTGCCAGCAGCGCCGGATCACGGCCAGGGGGCCATCAGCCCCAGCATTTT	CASSAGSRPGGHQPQHF
12	many	TRBV5-6	TRBJ2-7	-	TGTGCCAGCAGCCAACAGGGCTACGAGCAGTACTTC	CASSQQGYEQYF
14	once	TRBV19	TRBJ1-6	-	TGTGCCAGTAGTATTCCAGGGCTTAATTCACCCCTCCACTTT	CASSIPGLNSPLHF
15	-	TRBV5-1	TRBJ1-1	-	TGCGCCAGCGGACCGGGGGGGATGGCAAACACTGAAGCTTTCTTT	CASGPGGMANTEAFF
14	-	TRBV18	TRBJ1-1	TRBD1	TGTGCCAGCTCCCGCACAGGGGGGAACACTGAAGCTTTCTTT	CASSRTGGNTEAFF
15	-	TRBV9	TRBJ2-1	-	TGTGCCAGCAGCGGGAGCGGAGCTGCCTACAATGAGCAGTTCTTC	CASSGSGAAYNEQFF
16	once	TRBV4-3	TRBJ2-3	TRBD2	TGCGCCAGCAGCACCCATACTAGCGGGATCACAGATACGCAGTATTTT	CASSTHTSGITDTQYF
13	-	TRBV7-3	TRBJ2-5	-	TGTGCCAGCAGCCCCTGGGTTAGCGAGACCCAGTACTTC	CASSPWVSETQYF
15	-	TRBV19	TRBJ1-1	-	TGTGCCAGTAGTCCCGCGACGGCGGGGGGTACTGAAGCTTTCTTT	CASSPATAGGTEAFF
15	-	TRBV7-2	TRBJ2-4	TRBD2	TGTGCCAGCAGCGTTAGCGGGGGAGGTAAAAACATTCAGTACTTC	CASSVSGGGKNIQYF
15	-	TRBV13	TRBJ2-1	TRBD2	TGTGCCAGCACTACCCGTGCGGGGGGATACAATGAGCAGTTCTTC	CASTTRAGGYNEQFF
14	-	TRBV6-5	TRBJ2-5	TRBD1	TGTGCCAGCAGTTATACAGGGGGTGAAGAGACCCAGTACTTC	CASSYTGGEETQYF
14	-	TRBV19	TRBJ1-4	-	TGTGCCAGTAGGCACAGGGAAGCTAATGAAAAACTGTTTTTT	CASRHREANEKLFF
13	-	TRBV2	TRBJ2-7	-	TGTGCCAGCAGTGAAATATGGGGGGTCGAGCAGTACTTC	CASSEIWGVEQYF
16	-	TRBV5-1	TRBJ2-1	-	TGCGCCAGCAGCCCGACCCTAGCGCCTGCCTACAATGAGCAGTTCTTC	CASSPTLAPAYNEQFF
14	-	TRBV5-1	TRBJ1-4	-	TGCGCCAGCAGCTTGCAAAAGGGGAATGAAAAACTGTTTTTT	CASSLQKGNEKLFF
15	-	TRBV9	TRBJ2-7	-	TGTGCCAGCAGCCCGGGGGACAGCAGCTCCTACGAGCAGTACTTC	CASSPGDSSSYEQYF
11	once	TRBV25-1	TRBJ2-7	-	TGTGCCAGCAGTGTATCCTACGAGCAGTACTTC	CASSVSYEQYF
12	-	TRBV6-5	TRBJ2-5	-	TGTGCCAGCCAGGCGGGCCAAGAGACCCAGTACTTC	CASQAGQETQYF
15	few	TRBV18	TRBJ1-2	-	TGTGCCAGCTCACCACCGGCCTCCCCTAACTATGGCTACACCTTC	CASSPPASPNYGYTF
16	-	TRBV5-1	TRBJ1-5	-	TGCGCCAGCAGCTCGCGAGACCGACAGACGAATCAGCCCCAGCATTTT	CASSSRDRQTNQPQHF
16	-	TRBV5-6	TRBJ1-2	-	TGTGCCAGCAGCTTATCGGGACACAGTTACCTCTATGGCTACACCTTC	CASSLSGHSYLYGYTF
15	-	TRBV7-6	TRBJ1-2	-	TGTGCCAGCAGCCTGGAGACGGCCACTAACTATGGCTACACCTTC	CASSLETATNYGYTF
15	-	TRBV11-2	TRBJ2-7	-	TGTGCCAGCAGCCCCACAGGGAAAGGGGTCTACGAGCAGTACTTC	CASSPTGKGVYEQYF
13	-	TRBV10-3	TRBJ2-3	-	TGTGCCATCAGGGGGGGTTCCACAGATACGCAGTATTTT	CAIRGGSTDTQYF
15	-	TRBV4-3	TRBJ2-5	-	TGCGCCAGCAGCCAAGCTCACAGTACCCAAGAGACCCAGTACTTC	CASSQAHSTQETQYF
13	-	TRBV9	TRBJ1-4	TRBD1	TGTGCCAGCAGCCCTGGACAGGGGGAAAAACTGTTTTTT	CASSPGQGEKLFF
15	-	TRBV4-3	TRBJ1-4	-	TGCGCCAGCAGCCAAGTCTCAGGAATTAATGAAAAACTGTTTTTT	CASSQVSGINEKLFF
13	few	TRBV6-6	TRBJ1-1	-	TGTGCCAGCAGTTTTACAGGGAACACTGAAGCTTTCTTT	CASSFTGNTEAFF